Listed below are T cell receptor beta chains from one sample, sequenced in a study of blood T cell repertoires in COVID-19. Sequencing used immunoSEQ multiplex PCR; TCRdb keeps in-frame clones, though not all of them. The sample has around 74,000 clones, under 95% seen once. The specimen was peripheral blood. Receptors were obtained from a woman over 75 with active or convalescent COVID-19. Each CDR3 is given with its conserved first and last residue. A D gene is named only where the DNA matches it firmly. Size is stated for part of the rows, as once, few or many counts, or as a class when the clone is expanded.

v_call	cdr3_length	d_call	j_call	clone_size	cdr3_aa	cdr3_nt
TRBV19	13	-	TRBJ1-1	-	CASSMYRVTEAFF	TGTGCCAGTAGTATGTACAGGGTTACTGAAGCTTTCTTT
TRBV4-3	19	TRBD2	TRBJ2-2	once	CASSQDGTSGLPNTGELFF	TGCGCCAGCAGCCAAGACGGGACTAGCGGACTCCCGAACACCGGGGAGCTGTTTTTT
TRBV29-1	14	TRBD2	TRBJ2-1	-	CSAKTSGIYNEQFF	TGCAGCGCGAAGACTAGCGGCATCTACAATGAGCAGTTCTTC
TRBV23-1	17	TRBD1	TRBJ2-7	-	CASSQVGTGGRVGEQYF	TGCGCCAGCAGTCAAGTGGGGACAGGGGGTCGGGTTGGCGAGCAGTACTTC
TRBV7-9	16	TRBD1	TRBJ2-1	-	CASSLAARGQGGKQFF	TGTGCCAGCAGCTTAGCGGCTCGCGGACAGGGCGGTAAGCAGTTCTTC
TRBV28	15	TRBD1	TRBJ1-5	-	CASSLTGVSNQPQHF	TGTGCCAGCAGTTTGACAGGGGTTAGCAATCAGCCCCAGCATTTT
TRBV27	14	-	TRBJ2-7	-	CASSSLWAPYEQYF	TGTGCCAGCAGTTCCCTGTGGGCCCCCTACGAGCAGTACTTC
TRBV11-3	16	TRBD2	TRBJ2-1	-	CASSSPGGEGIDEQFF	TGTGCCAGCAGCTCCCCTGGGGGGGAGGGCATCGATGAGCAGTTCTTC
TRBV5-8	14	-	TRBJ1-5	-	CASSLGRWGQPQHF	TGTGCCAGCAGCTTGGGCAGATGGGGCCAGCCCCAGCATTTT
TRBV3-1/TRBV3-2	16	TRBD2	TRBJ2-7	-	CASSQDFLAGAYEQYF	TGTGCCAGCAGCCAAGATTTTCTAGCGGGGGCATACGAGCAGTACTTC
TRBV10-3	12	TRBD1	TRBJ1-1	-	CATQGANTEAFF	TGTGCCACACAGGGGGCTAACACTGAAGCTTTCTTT
TRBV29-1	12	-	TRBJ1-3	-	CSVLISGNTIYF	TGCAGCGTCCTAATCTCTGGAAACACCATATATTTT
TRBV6-2/TRBV6-3	16	TRBD1	TRBJ2-7	-	CASSRLGTGGLYEQYF	TGTGCCAGCAGCCGCCTGGGGACAGGGGGTCTTTACGAGCAGTACTTC
TRBV5-4	12	TRBD1	TRBJ1-2	-	CASSSDRVGYTF	TGTGCCAGCAGCTCAGACAGGGTTGGCTACACCTTC
TRBV19	15	-	TRBJ2-7	-	CASSSGPESKYEQYF	TGTGCCAGTAGTAGTGGCCCGGAGTCGAAGTACGAGCAGTACTTC
TRBV7-3	14	TRBD2	TRBJ2-1	-	CASSLDSGGYEQFF	TGTGCCAGCAGCTTGGATAGCGGGGGCTATGAGCAGTTCTTC
TRBV19	14	-	TRBJ1-1	-	CASRNGVLLLEAFF	TGTGCCAGTAGAAACGGGGTCCTTCTCCTTGAAGCTTTCTTT
TRBV7-9	14	-	TRBJ2-6	-	CASSHTGRANVLTF	TGTGCCAGCAGCCACACAGGCCGGGCCAACGTCCTGACTTTC
TRBV7-9	14	TRBD1	TRBJ1-2	-	CASSSAGQDYGYTF	TGTGCCAGCAGCTCGGCGGGACAGGATTATGGCTACACCTTC
TRBV7-2	13	-	TRBJ2-2	-	CASSLRNTGELFF	TGTGCCAGCAGCTTACGGAACACCGGGGAGCTGTTTTTT
TRBV6-5	15	TRBD1	TRBJ2-1	medium-sized	CASSYGVQGYNEQFF	TGTGCCAGCAGTTACGGGGTACAGGGGTACAATGAGCAGTTCTTC
TRBV7-9	14	-	TRBJ2-1	-	CASSLGASFNEQFF	TGTGCCAGCAGCTTGGGGGCTTCGTTCAATGAGCAGTTCTTC
TRBV6-1	16	TRBD1	TRBJ1-2	-	CASSEFERTGFYGYTF	TGTGCCAGCAGTGAATTTGAGCGGACAGGGTTCTATGGCTACACCTTC
TRBV29-1	21	TRBD1	TRBJ2-6	-	CSVVLQGASGRTHSGANVLTF	TGCAGCGTGGTACTACAGGGGGCTAGCGGTCGGACCCACTCTGGGGCCAACGTCCTGACTTTC
TRBV30	13	-	TRBJ2-2	-	CGRQDLNTGELFF	TGTGGTAGACAGGATCTAAACACCGGGGAGCTGTTTTTT
TRBV6-6	15	TRBD1	TRBJ1-5	-	CASSFGQGNARPQHF	TGTGCCAGCAGTTTTGGACAGGGTAACGCAAGGCCCCAGCATTTT
TRBV28	16	TRBD1	TRBJ1-5	-	CASTETDRGGNQPQHF	TGTGCCAGCACCGAAACGGACAGGGGCGGGAATCAGCCCCAGCATTTT
TRBV6-5	15	TRBD1	TRBJ2-4	-	CASTSTGTGANIQYF	TGTGCCAGCACCTCGACCGGGACAGGGGCTAACATTCAGTACTTC
TRBV19	16	TRBD1	TRBJ2-1	-	CASSATGGGSYNEQFF	TGTGCCAGTAGTGCGACAGGGGGTGGGTCCTACAATGAGCAGTTCTTC
TRBV5-1	16	-	TRBJ2-1	-	CASSPPGPTSYNEQFF	TGCGCCAGCAGCCCGCCAGGGCCCACTTCCTACAATGAGCAGTTCTTC
TRBV10-2	13	-	TRBJ1-2	-	CASCSGTAYGYTF	TGCGCCAGTTGCAGTGGAACAGCCTATGGCTACACCTTC
TRBV5-5	18	TRBD1	TRBJ1-5	-	CASSPGQESRRGNQPQHF	TGTGCCAGCAGCCCCGGACAGGAGAGCCGAAGGGGCAATCAGCCCCAGCATTTT
TRBV5-1	14	TRBD1	TRBJ2-7	-	CASRGTGEVDEQYF	TGCGCCAGCAGAGGGACAGGGGAAGTGGACGAGCAGTACTTC
TRBV4-3	15	-	TRBJ2-6	-	CASSQAYSGANVLTF	TGCGCCAGCAGCCAAGCTTATTCTGGGGCCAACGTCCTGACTTTC
TRBV14	15	TRBD1	TRBJ1-1	-	CASSQGSTGAREAFF	TGTGCCAGCAGCCAGGGATCTACAGGGGCCCGCGAAGCTTTCTTT